These T cell receptor beta chains were read from a single sample in a study of CD8 T cells in acute hepatitis C reinfection. Clones were read by immunoSEQ multiplex PCR, and TCRdb kept only the in-frame ones, dropping some. The repertoire consists of tens of thousands of clones, with around 87% occurring once and the leading ten covering 0.5%. Sequencing used naive CD8+ T cells from PBMCs. The receptors here all came from a man under 40 with chronic hepatitis C. The conserved cysteine and the conserved F or W are not part of the CDR3 here. D genes are given only for firm matches. Where a row states a size, it is once, few, many or the class of an expanded clone; other rows omit it.

V gene	D gene	J gene	clone size	CDR3 protein
TRBV9	-	TRBJ2-3	-	ASSAGSDTQY
TRBV29-1	TRBD2	TRBJ2-1	-	SVVGGAYNEQF
TRBV19	-	TRBJ2-1	-	ASSPRDGYEQF
TRBV5-4	-	TRBJ1-1	-	ASSFGGTEAF
TRBV14	TRBD1	TRBJ2-7	-	ASSLTGTGYEQY
TRBV4-1	TRBD2	TRBJ2-3	-	ASSPLLGGSSGTQY
TRBV27	TRBD2	TRBJ2-5	once	ASSLQPGLEVTQY
TRBV5-4	TRBD2	TRBJ2-1	-	ASSLGGLAGYLVNEQF
TRBV27	TRBD1	TRBJ2-2	-	ASRPTGGNTGELF
TRBV4-2	TRBD2	TRBJ2-7	-	ASSQPGLAGDVEQY
TRBV10-3	TRBD1	TRBJ2-2	-	ATKGAASDGELF
TRBV27	-	TRBJ2-1	-	ASSLSGVDFGNEQF
TRBV4-1	TRBD1	TRBJ2-7	once	ASSQGQSGYEQY
TRBV30	TRBD2	TRBJ2-1	-	AWSNGLAGGPSSYEQF
TRBV5-5	TRBD1	TRBJ2-7	-	ASSLAGRGLSYEQY
TRBV4-1	-	TRBJ1-5	few	ASSHGPNQPQH
TRBV4-3	TRBD2	TRBJ2-5	-	ASSPSLAGETQY
TRBV4-1	TRBD1	TRBJ1-5	-	ASSDGQTGNQPQH
TRBV5-1	-	TRBJ1-1	-	ASSTSLDGWNTEAF
TRBV5-1	TRBD1	TRBJ1-3	-	ASSYTGAGNTIY
TRBV21-1	-	TRBJ2-5	once	ASSKVRTYQETQY
TRBV5-5	TRBD1	TRBJ2-3	-	ASSLATTGMDTQY
TRBV7-9	-	TRBJ2-2	-	ASSLGQGTGELF
TRBV7-9	-	TRBJ2-7	-	ASSLPSGEQY
TRBV6-5	-	TRBJ2-3	-	ASSYSTGRATDTQY
TRBV15	-	TRBJ2-7	-	ATSAGSYEQY
TRBV9	TRBD2	TRBJ2-1	-	ASSPVTSGTNEQF
TRBV13	-	TRBJ1-2	-	ASSPYVGAPGGYT
TRBV13	TRBD1	TRBJ2-3	-	ASSPPGTGVDTQY
TRBV4-3	TRBD1	TRBJ1-1	-	ASSQVGITESGGRWDTEAF
TRBV7-9	TRBD1	TRBJ1-2	-	ASSTMTGEDYGYT
TRBV6-5	-	TRBJ2-1	-	ASSYLIRSHEQF
TRBV7-9	-	TRBJ1-2	-	ASSLGAGVYGYT
TRBV19	TRBD2	TRBJ2-7	few	ASSTSGASYEQY
TRBV27	-	TRBJ2-7	-	ASSLKAVYEQY
TRBV4-1	TRBD2	TRBJ2-2	-	ASSQSLAGANTGELF
TRBV6-4	-	TRBJ2-3	once	ASSDSGYTQY
TRBV27	-	TRBJ2-5	-	ASRSGVRETQY
TRBV5-1	-	TRBJ2-1	-	ASSLGYHNEQF
TRBV6-6	TRBD2	TRBJ2-1	-	ASRGLADPNEQF
TRBV7-8	-	TRBJ2-1	-	ASRPKGRGSGREQF
TRBV19	-	TRBJ2-2	-	ASSIGHSTGELF
TRBV29-1	TRBD1	TRBJ1-2	-	SAKGTGDGDT
TRBV30	TRBD2	TRBJ2-3	-	AWSPSGAGDTQY
TRBV19	-	TRBJ1-1	-	ASRGILEEAF
TRBV29-1	-	TRBJ2-6	once	SVEVRGSGANVLT
TRBV10-2	-	TRBJ2-7	-	ASSESNEQY
TRBV28	-	TRBJ2-5	-	ASSPRLPETQY
TRBV27	-	TRBJ2-3	-	ATRSGLSTDTQY
TRBV4-3	TRBD2	TRBJ2-3	-	ASSQGLAGVKDTQY
TRBV4-1	-	TRBJ1-2	-	ASSYSQERADGYT
TRBV7-9	-	TRBJ1-4	-	ASSLGGASEKLF
TRBV4-1	-	TRBJ2-7	-	ASSQVFQGGYEQY